These 20 T cell receptor beta chains came from one sample sequenced in a study of T cell repertoires in cytomegalovirus infection. TCRdb itself ran the reads through MiXCR, one entry per CDR3 protein. The table includes about 200,000 distinct CDR3 sequences, 8% to 10% detected once. The sequenced material came from PBMCs. These receptors originate from a human donor in good health (CMV status not recorded). Some clones in this sample may be carry-over from other donors' samples.

The chain links TRBV24-1 to TRBJ1-2; no clear D gene. In germline, CDR1 is KGHDR, CDR2 SFDVKD. This CDR3 comprises 12 residues. V dropped 5 bases and J dropped 0 bases, with 3 bases sitting between them. The CDR3 DNA reads TGTGCCACCAGTGCTCCTAACTATGGCTACACCTTC. Its protein product is CATSAPNYGYTF.

The V call is TRBV6-2 or TRBV6-3, the J call TRBJ2-7; D might be TRBD1 or TRBD2, each matching 5 bases. The CDR3 is 13 residues long. Looked up from germline, CDR1 is MNHEY and CDR2 is SVGEGT. Trimming cost V 6 bases and J 4 bases, with 13 bases left between them. The CDR3 DNA sequence: TGTGCCAGCAGCTACCCCGAGGGGTACGAGCAGTACTTC. Translated: CASSYPEGYEQYF.

The chain couples TRBV18 to TRBJ1-5; D call uncertain. This CDR3 has 14 residues. Germline V gene data show CDR1 as KGHSH and CDR2 as LQKENI. Trimming removed 2 bases at V and 1 base at J, with 6 bases between. This CDR3 reads CASSPTVSNQPQHF. CDR3 DNA sequence: TGTGCCAGCTCACCAACAGTGAGCAATCAGCCCCAGCATTTT.

The rearrangement uses TRBV4-3 and TRBJ2-2; D perhaps matches TRBD2 (7 bases). This CDR3 contains 16 residues. Per germline, CDR1 LGHNA and CDR2 YSLEER. V lost 0 bases and J 5 bases, leaving 13 bases between the germline ends. The CDR3 coding sequence is TGCGCCAGCAGCCAAGATGAGGGGGGGCTAACCGGGGAGCTGTTTTTT. This gives the protein CASSQDEGGLTGELFF.

This clonotype was seen repeatedly, ten times or more. The chain recombines TRBV7-2 with TRBJ2-2, with D uncertain. CDR1 SGHTA and CDR2 FQGNSA come from the germline V gene. The ends were cut back, 3 bases at V and 6 bases at J, with 5 bases in the middle. This CDR3 has 12 amino acids. The CDR3 here is CASSLLAGELFF. The DNA of the CDR3 is TGTGCCAGCAGCTTGTTGGCCGGGGAGCTGTTTTTT.

In this sample, this clonotype turned up many times. The chain links TRBV28 to TRBJ1-5; 9 positions agree with TRBD1. The V gene end was trimmed by 5 bases and the J gene end by 4 bases; junction bases not matched to a gene: 6. CDR3 size: 15 residues. Germline loops: CDR1 MDHEN, CDR2 SYDVKM. In nucleotides, the CDR3 is TGTGCCAGCAGTCGGGACAGGGTTCGGAATCAGCCCCAGCATTTT. This gives the protein CASSRDRVRNQPQHF.

This clonotype was counted ten times or more. V is TRBV7-2 and J is TRBJ1-6; D gene uncertain. Germline CDR1 is SGHTA and CDR2 is FQGNSA. Trimming removed 2 bases from V and 6 bases from J, with 8 bases in between. The CDR3 is made up of 14 amino acids. The CDR3 bases are TGTGCCAGCAGCTTAAGGAGGACTAATTCACCCCTCCACTTT. Its protein is CASSLRRTNSPLHF.

At least ten counts were recorded for this clonotype. The CDR3 here is CASSSTDRPSYNEQFF. The CDR3 coding sequence is TGTGCCAGCAGCTCCACGGACAGGCCCTCCTACAATGAGCAGTTCTTC. The rearrangement uses TRBV7-9 and TRBJ2-1; 7 bases line up with TRBD1. The CDR3 covers 16 residues. V was pared by 4 bases and J by 0 bases, with 6 bases of the junction left unmatched. CDR1 SEHNR and CDR2 FQNEAQ come from the germline V gene (reference sequence).

This clonotype was found many times. The chain couples TRBV28 to TRBJ2-3; 9 bases line up with TRBD1. After removal of 6 bases from V and 3 bases from J, the junction contained 7 bases not matched to a gene. The CDR3 consists of 15 residues. From germline, CDR1 is MDHEN and CDR2 SYDVKM. CDR3 nucleotide sequence: TGTGCCAGCAGCAACGACAGGGGGTTAACAGATACGCAGTATTTT. Amino acids: CASSNDRGLTDTQYF.

The gene calls are TRBV6-5 and TRBJ1-1; TRBD1 is a possible D gene (5 bases). Germline assignment: CDR1 MNHEY and CDR2 SVGAGI. The V end was cut by 6 bases, the J end by 1 base, with 21 bases between. The CDR3 totals 17 residues. The CDR3 sequence is CASRAALGRMGNTEAFF. DNA of the CDR3: TGTGCCAGCAGGGCCGCCCTGGGGCGGATGGGGAACACTGAAGCTTTCTTT.

This clonotype was counted ten times or more. The chain carries TRBV7-8 and TRBJ2-3; 11 nucleotides agree with TRBD2. With 1 base clipped from V and 1 base from J, the junction kept 4 bases outside the gene matches. CDR1 and CDR2 (germline): SGHVS, FQNEAQ. The CDR3 loop spans 17 amino acids. This CDR3 reads CASSLDPLAGGTDTQYF. The CDR3 bases are TGTGCCAGCAGCTTAGACCCACTAGCGGGGGGCACAGATACGCAGTATTTT. Full variable domain (missing parts from reference TRBV7-8 and TRBJ2-3): GAGVSQSPRYKVAKRGQDVALRCDPISGHVSLFWYQQALGQGPEFLTYFQNEAQLDKSGLPSDRFFAERPEGSVSTLKIQRTQQEDSAVYLCASSLDPLAGGTDTQYFGPGTRLTVL.

This clonotype has more than one count but fewer than ten. The chain couples TRBV28 to TRBJ1-2; D is unclear. The CDR3 totals 11 residues. Trimming pared 8 bases from V and 8 bases from J, leaving 12 bases between. Germline V gives CDR1 MDHEN, CDR2 SYDVKM. The CDR3 DNA follows: TGTGCCAGCCTCCGGATGGGGGGCTACACCTTC. It is translated as CASLRMGGYTF.

In its sample, this clonotype was seen a few times. This chain's CDR3 is CASSPEAGTYEQYF. The CDR3 nucleotides are TGTGCCAGCAGCCCCGAAGCGGGTACCTACGAGCAGTACTTC. The chain couples TRBV11-2 to TRBJ2-7; D is perhaps TRBD2 (6 bases). The CDR3 spans 14 residues. V shed 5 bases and J shed 2 bases, with 13 bases lying between them. Germline V gives CDR1 SGHAT, CDR2 FQNNGV.

This clonotype was observed at least ten times. The chain couples TRBV20-1 to TRBJ2-2; no clear D gene. The germline gives CDR1 DFQATT, CDR2 SNEGSKA (reference sequence). Deletions cut 3 bases from V and 0 bases from J, with 8 bases between. The CDR3 has 14 amino acids. The DNA of the CDR3 is TGCAGTGCTAGGCCACATGCGAACACCGGGGAGCTGTTTTTT. This encodes CSARPHANTGELFF.

About this clonotype itself: This may stem from a read error, because a much larger clone lies one nucleotide away. V gene TRBV7-9 combines with J gene TRBJ1-2, with D maybe TRBD1 (5 bases). V gave up 6 bases and J gave up 8 bases, with 19 bases separating them. The germline gives CDR1 SEHNR, CDR2 FQNEAQ (reference sequence). This CDR3 is 14 amino acids long. This CDR3 reads CASSFDKDGGGYTF. CDR3 coding DNA: TGTGCCAGCAGTTTCGACAAGGACGGGGGGGGCTACACCTTC.

The J gene is TRBJ2-5, the V gene TRBV28; the D gene is possibly TRBD1 (6 bases). Trimming shortened V by 6 bases and J by 2 bases, and 19 bases separated the two germline ends. CDR1 and CDR2 (germline): MDHEN, SYDVKM. The CDR3 length is 16 residues. This CDR3 reads CASSPYPDRLQETQYF. CDR3 sequence (DNA): TGTGCCAGCAGCCCTTATCCCGACAGGCTGCAAGAGACCCAGTACTTC.

There are a few counts of this clonotype. V gene TRBV29-1 combines with J gene TRBJ2-1; 8 bases match TRBD2. There are 13 residues in the CDR3. Germline V gene lookup returns CDR1 SQVTM and CDR2 ANQGSEA. V lost 1 base to trimming and J lost 7 bases; unmatched junction nucleotides: 3. This CDR3 is CSVEGAGVNEQFF. CDR3 bases: TGCAGCGTTGAAGGAGCGGGAGTTAATGAGCAGTTCTTC.

The chain has TRBV28 and TRBJ1-5, with D possibly matching TRBD1 (5 bases). V was clipped by 4 bases and J by 4 bases, with 11 bases between them. CDR1 is MDHEN and CDR2 is SYDVKM in the germline V gene. The CDR3 runs 14 residues. CDR3 in DNA: TGTGCCAGCAGTTCGGGGCAGACAAATCAGCCCCAGCATTTT. Amino acid sequence: CASSSGQTNQPQHF.

This clonotype was seen a few times. This chain joins TRBV29-1 and TRBJ2-2; D is unclear. Trimming stripped 4 bases from V and 1 base from J, with 7 bases between. Germline CDR1 reads SQVTM; CDR2 reads ANQGSEA. The CDR3 has 13 residues. The CDR3 region has the DNA TGCAGCGTTGTCGGAGAGAACACCGGGGAGCTGTTTTTT. It translates to CSVVGENTGELFF.

This clonotype has just a few counts. This chain connects TRBV27 to TRBJ2-1, with 11 bases aligning to TRBD2. Germline V gene data show CDR1 as MNHEY and CDR2 as SMNVEV (reference sequence). V was clipped by 6 bases and J by 0 bases; unmatched bases: 13. The CDR3 length is 19 residues. The DNA for the CDR3 is TGTGCCAGCAGCCCTACCCGGACTAGCGGGTACAGCTCCTACAATGAGCAGTTCTTC. Translating gives CASSPTRTSGYSSYNEQFF.